Listed here is a single T cell receptor (beta chain). Its specificity is not known. TCRdb re-called the 5' RACE reads through MiXCR, storing one row per CDR3 protein. Here the sample spans roughly 720,000 distinct CDR3 sequences, 15% to 20% being singletons. These data originate in a study of identical twins. Study findings and constraints: Insertion counts were lower in abundant cord blood beta clonotypes, a trend that memory repertoires did not show.

Trimming took off 7 bases at V and 1 base at J, with 17 bases between the two ends. This CDR3 region has 15 residues. The germline V gene encodes CDR1 MNHEY and CDR2 SVGEGT. These records were also assigned to another study, of T cells expressing NK-cell markers.

The sample consisted of PBMCs. J is TRBJ2-7 and V is TRBV6-2 or TRBV6-3; D call uncertain. This clonotype was obtained from a woman younger than 30 in good health. In DNA form, the CDR3 reads TGTGCCAGCAATCCCAGGCGTACACTTTCCTACGAGCAGTACTTC. Protein: CASNPRRTLSYEQYF.